The rows below give T cell receptor beta chains drawn from one sample of a study of cytomegalovirus exposure and HLA in healthy donors. The assay was immunoSEQ multiplex PCR, and TCRdb's table has in-frame clones only and misses some. Here the sample spans around 80,000 clones, approximately 96% being singletons. Sequencing was performed on PBMCs. The receptor source for this set is a woman under 30 in good health and CMV-seronegative. Each CDR3 is given with its conserved first and last residue. D genes are given only for firm matches. A clone size is listed for some rows: how often the clone was seen (once, few, many), or a class if it is expanded.

abundance	d_gene	v_gene	j_gene	CDR3aa	CDR3nt
.	.	TRBV29-1	TRBJ1-1	CSAPSGAGVAFF	TGCAGCGCCCCAAGCGGGGCGGGGGTGGCTTTCTTT
.	.	TRBV10-1	TRBJ2-7	CASSMAGVFEQYF	TGCGCCAGCAGTATGGCAGGGGTCTTCGAGCAGTACTTC
.	TRBD2	TRBV5-1	TRBJ2-7	CASSLMREGLYEQYF	TGCGCCAGCAGCTTGATGCGGGAGGGCCTCTACGAGCAGTACTTC
.	.	TRBV18	TRBJ2-7	CASQKSGYYEQYF	TGTGCCAGCCAAAAATCAGGGTACTACGAGCAGTACTTC
.	.	TRBV2	TRBJ1-2	CASLRENYGYTF	TGTGCCAGCCTGAGGGAGAACTATGGCTACACCTTC
.	.	TRBV10-3	TRBJ2-7	CAIVIFRDNAYEQYF	TGTGCCATCGTAATCTTCAGGGATAACGCCTACGAGCAGTACTTC
once	TRBD2	TRBV9	TRBJ2-1	CASSVGSGLAVRQGINEQFF	TGTGCCAGCAGCGTAGGTTCGGGACTAGCGGTTCGTCAGGGTATCAATGAGCAGTTCTTC
.	.	TRBV19	TRBJ2-6	CASSIATTFGNVLTF	TGTGCCAGTAGTATAGCGACTACCTTCGGCAACGTCCTGACTTTC
.	TRBD1	TRBV5-1	TRBJ1-1	CASSSESGGTTEAFF	TGCGCCAGCAGCTCGGAATCAGGGGGGACCACTGAAGCTTTCTTT
.	.	TRBV7-9	TRBJ2-7	CASSLAWGAYEQYF	TGTGCCAGCAGCTTAGCGTGGGGCGCCTACGAGCAGTACTTC
.	TRBD2	TRBV29-1	TRBJ2-7	CSAAGTKTYEQYF	TGCAGCGCCGCCGGGACTAAAACCTACGAGCAGTACTTC
.	.	TRBV28	TRBJ1-1	CASSVSRGRSPFF	TGTGCCAGCAGTGTCTCCCGGGGGAGGTCGCCTTTCTTT
once	.	TRBV11-2	TRBJ1-2	CASSYLGRIDGYTF	TGTGCCAGCAGCTACCTTGGGCGTATTGATGGCTACACCTTC
.	TRBD1	TRBV5-6	TRBJ1-5	CASSQRWDSSYSNQPQHF	TGTGCCAGCAGCCAACGATGGGACAGCTCCTATAGCAATCAGCCCCAGCATTTT
.	TRBD1	TRBV19	TRBJ2-3	CASNPPLGQGTDTQYF	TGTGCCAGTAACCCCCCCTTGGGACAGGGCACAGATACGCAGTATTTT
.	.	TRBV7-9	TRBJ2-7	CASSLGAIGSAYSYEQYF	TGTGCCAGCAGCTTAGGAGCGATAGGCAGCGCTTACTCCTACGAGCAGTACTTC
once	.	TRBV9	TRBJ2-3	CASSVPGTDTQYF	TGTGCCAGCAGCGTACCCGGCACAGATACGCAGTATTTT
once	TRBD1	TRBV10-3	TRBJ2-3	CAIRPGQGVEDTDTQYF	TGTGCCATCAGGCCGGGACAGGGGGTGGAAGACACAGATACGCAGTATTTT
.	.	TRBV2	TRBJ2-4	CASSEGTGLGKNIQYF	TGTGCCAGCTCCGAAGGCACAGGGTTGGGCAAAAACATTCAGTACTTC
.	.	TRBV9	TRBJ2-7	CASSVAPTAHEQYF	TGTGCCAGCAGCGTAGCCCCCACAGCCCACGAGCAGTACTTC
.	.	TRBV10-3	TRBJ2-2	CAISEPDTFLDGELFF	TGTGCCATCAGTGAGCCAGACACGTTCCTCGACGGGGAGCTGTTTTTT
.	.	TRBV11-2	TRBJ1-2	CASSLGLGTQYGYTF	TGTGCCAGCAGCTTAGGGTTGGGCACTCAATATGGCTACACCTTC
.	.	TRBV2	TRBJ1-2	CASSVGGPDGYTF	TGTGCCAGCAGTGTGGGGGGGCCGGATGGCTACACCTTC
.	TRBD2	TRBV12-5	TRBJ2-5	CASGPGLAGVGETQYF	TGTGCTAGTGGCCCGGGACTAGCGGGAGTAGGAGAGACCCAGTACTTC
.	TRBD2	TRBV10-3	TRBJ2-1	CAIRTSGLTYNEQFF	TGTGCCATCAGAACTAGCGGACTAACTTACAATGAGCAGTTCTTC
.	TRBD1	TRBV10-2	TRBJ1-5	CASSDGQAGEPQHF	TGCGCCAGCAGTGATGGACAGGCTGGTGAGCCCCAGCATTTT
.	.	TRBV25-1	TRBJ2-2	CASSEPGVAELFF	TGTGCCAGCAGTGAACCGGGGGTGGCGGAGCTGTTTTTT
.	.	TRBV10-1	TRBJ2-1	CASSEGASDYNEQFF	TGCGCCAGCAGTGAGGGGGCTAGCGACTACAATGAGCAGTTCTTC
few	.	TRBV6-1	TRBJ2-7	CASSQYEQYF	TGTGCCAGCAGCCAGTACGAGCAGTACTTC
.	.	TRBV4-2	TRBJ2-7	CASSQLANEQYF	TGTGCCAGCAGCCAACTAGCGAACGAGCAGTACTTC
.	TRBD2	TRBV18	TRBJ2-5	CASSPPTSGSRLTQYF	TGTGCCAGCTCACCACCCACTAGCGGCTCGCGGTTGACCCAGTACTTC
.	.	TRBV6-5	TRBJ1-2	CASSYSDRNYGYTF	TGTGCCAGCAGTTACTCGGACAGAAACTATGGCTACACCTTC
.	TRBD2	TRBV5-4	TRBJ2-5	CASRGTSGGKEETQYF	TGTGCCAGCAGGGGGACTAGCGGGGGAAAGGAGGAGACCCAGTACTTC
.	TRBD1	TRBV4-1	TRBJ1-3	CASSQEFFWQGAGNTIYF	TGCGCCAGCAGCCAAGAATTCTTCTGGCAGGGGGCTGGAAACACCATATATTTT
.	TRBD1	TRBV2	TRBJ2-2	CASSDRDRGHTGELFF	TGTGCCAGCAGCGACCGGGACAGGGGACACACCGGGGAGCTGTTTTTT
.	TRBD2	TRBV6-1	TRBJ2-1	CASRGLADEQFF	TGTGCCAGCAGGGGACTAGCCGATGAGCAGTTCTTC
.	.	TRBV29-1	TRBJ2-1	CSADPSGDEQFF	TGCAGTGCGGACCCGTCGGGAGATGAGCAGTTCTTC
.	.	TRBV28	TRBJ1-5	CASTLDSQPQHF	TGTGCCAGCACCCTTGACAGCCAGCCCCAGCATTTT
.	.	TRBV6-6	TRBJ1-1	CASSPRGGGTEAFF	TGTGCCAGCAGCCCTCGGGGGGGTGGTACTGAAGCTTTCTTT
.	TRBD2	TRBV4-1	TRBJ2-5	CASSPAGGQETQYF	TGCGCCAGCAGCCCAGCGGGGGGGCAAGAGACCCAGTACTTC
once	.	TRBV10-3	TRBJ1-1	CAIQPSPSGGGGTEAFF	TGTGCCATCCAGCCTTCGCCGAGTGGCGGTGGAGGCACTGAAGCTTTCTTT
.	.	TRBV19	TRBJ1-5	CASTSPGSSNQPQHF	TGTGCCAGTACCTCCCCGGGTTCAAGCAATCAGCCCCAGCATTTT
.	TRBD1	TRBV9	TRBJ2-2	CASSTRGQGGSGNTGELFF	TGTGCCAGCAGCACCCGTGGACAGGGGGGATCGGGTAACACCGGGGAGCTGTTTTTT
.	.	TRBV28	TRBJ1-1	CASSLSAGRGHTEAFF	TGTGCCAGCAGTTTATCGGCAGGTAGAGGGCACACTGAAGCTTTCTTT
once	.	TRBV11-3	TRBJ2-3	CASSVGGSITDTQYF	TGTGCCAGCAGTGTTGGGGGGAGTATCACAGATACGCAGTATTTT
.	TRBD1	TRBV7-9	TRBJ2-1	CASSLTGGLYNEQFF	TGTGCCAGCAGCTTAACAGGGGGCCTCTACAATGAGCAGTTCTTC
.	.	TRBV5-4	TRBJ1-6	CASSPPSGSPLHF	TGTGCCAGCAGCCCTCCCAGTGGTTCACCCCTCCACTTT
.	TRBD2	TRBV7-8	TRBJ2-1	CASSARTSGRSNEQFF	TGTGCCAGCAGCGCCCGGACTAGCGGGAGGAGCAATGAGCAGTTCTTC
.	TRBD2	TRBV28	TRBJ2-1	CASSSGTSGNNEQFF	TGTGCCAGCAGTTCTGGGACTAGCGGGAACAATGAGCAGTTCTTC
.	TRBD1	TRBV18	TRBJ2-1	CASSPPIGTGRYNEQFF	TGTGCCAGCTCACCACCGATCGGGACAGGAAGATACAATGAGCAGTTCTTC
.	.	TRBV6-5	TRBJ1-3	CASGSRGFGNTIYF	TGTGCCAGCGGGTCCAGGGGTTTTGGAAACACCATATATTTT
.	TRBD1	TRBV29-1	TRBJ1-4	CSVGTGVEKLFF	TGCAGCGTGGGGACAGGGGTTGAAAAACTGTTTTTT
.	TRBD2	TRBV5-1	TRBJ2-1	CASSLVLAGARSSYNEQFF	TGCGCCAGCAGCTTGGTCCTAGCGGGAGCCCGGAGCTCCTACAATGAGCAGTTCTTC
once	TRBD1	TRBV14	TRBJ2-7	CASSQPGTVPYEQYF	TGTGCCAGCAGCCAACCCGGGACAGTACCCTACGAGCAGTACTTC